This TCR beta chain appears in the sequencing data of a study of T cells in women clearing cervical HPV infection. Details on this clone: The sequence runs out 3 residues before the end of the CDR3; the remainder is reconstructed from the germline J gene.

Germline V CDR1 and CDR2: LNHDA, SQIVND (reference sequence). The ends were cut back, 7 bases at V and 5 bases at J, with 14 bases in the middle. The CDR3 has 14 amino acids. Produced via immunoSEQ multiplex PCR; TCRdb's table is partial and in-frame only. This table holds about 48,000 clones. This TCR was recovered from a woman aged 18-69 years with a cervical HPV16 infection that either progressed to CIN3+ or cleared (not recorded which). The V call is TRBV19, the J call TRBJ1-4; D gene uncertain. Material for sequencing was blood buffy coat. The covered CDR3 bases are TGTGCCAGTACCAAACAGAATACCAATGAAAAA. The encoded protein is CASTKQNTNEK. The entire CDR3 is CASTKQNTNEKLFF.